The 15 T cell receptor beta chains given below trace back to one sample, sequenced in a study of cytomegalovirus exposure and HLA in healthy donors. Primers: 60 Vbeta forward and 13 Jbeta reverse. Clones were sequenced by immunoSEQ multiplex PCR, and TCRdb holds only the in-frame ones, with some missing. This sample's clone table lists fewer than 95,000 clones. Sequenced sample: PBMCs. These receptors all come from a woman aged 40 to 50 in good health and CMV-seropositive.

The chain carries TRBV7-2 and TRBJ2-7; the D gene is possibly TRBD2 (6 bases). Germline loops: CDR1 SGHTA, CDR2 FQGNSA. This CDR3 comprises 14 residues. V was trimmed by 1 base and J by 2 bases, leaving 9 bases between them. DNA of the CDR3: TGTGCCAGCAGCTTAGGAGCGGGCGCCTACGAGCAGTACTTC. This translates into CASSLGAGAYEQYF.

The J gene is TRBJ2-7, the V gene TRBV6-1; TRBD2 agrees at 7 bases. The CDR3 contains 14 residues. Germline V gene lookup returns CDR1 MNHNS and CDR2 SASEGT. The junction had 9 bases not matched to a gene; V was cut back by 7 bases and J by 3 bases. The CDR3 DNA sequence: TGTGCCAGCAAATTCCTAGCGGCCTACTACGAGCAGTACTTC. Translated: CASKFLAAYYEQYF.

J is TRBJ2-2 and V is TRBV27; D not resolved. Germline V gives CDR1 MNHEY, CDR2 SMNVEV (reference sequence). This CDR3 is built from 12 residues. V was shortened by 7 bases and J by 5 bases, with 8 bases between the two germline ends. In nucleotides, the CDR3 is TGTGCCAGCATGAGAGTAACCGGGGAGCTGTTTTTT. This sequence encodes CASMRVTGELFF.

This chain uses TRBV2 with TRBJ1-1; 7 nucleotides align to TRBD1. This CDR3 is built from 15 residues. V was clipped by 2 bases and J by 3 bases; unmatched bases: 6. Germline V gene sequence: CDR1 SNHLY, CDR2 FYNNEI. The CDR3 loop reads CASSESGQEDTEAFF. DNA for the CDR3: TGTGCCAGCAGTGAATCCGGACAGGAGGACACTGAAGCTTTCTTT.

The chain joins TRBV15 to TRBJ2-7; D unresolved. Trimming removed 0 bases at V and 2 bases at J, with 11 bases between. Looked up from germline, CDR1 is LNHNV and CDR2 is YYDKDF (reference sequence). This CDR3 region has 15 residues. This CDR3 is CATSRDVAETYEQYF. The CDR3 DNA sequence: TGTGCCACCAGCAGAGATGTGGCGGAAACCTACGAGCAGTACTTC.

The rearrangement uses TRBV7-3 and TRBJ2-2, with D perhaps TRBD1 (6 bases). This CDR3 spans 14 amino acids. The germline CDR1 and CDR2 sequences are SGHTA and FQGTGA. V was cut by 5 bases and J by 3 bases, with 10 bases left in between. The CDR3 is CASSPGTHTGELFF. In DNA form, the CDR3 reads TGTGCCAGCAGCCCCGGGACACACACCGGGGAGCTGTTTTTT.

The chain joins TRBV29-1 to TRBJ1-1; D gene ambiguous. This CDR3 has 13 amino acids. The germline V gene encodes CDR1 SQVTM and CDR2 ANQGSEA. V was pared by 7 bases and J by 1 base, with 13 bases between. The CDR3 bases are TGCAGCGGATCAGAGGGTACGAACACTGAAGCTTTCTTT. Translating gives CSGSEGTNTEAFF.

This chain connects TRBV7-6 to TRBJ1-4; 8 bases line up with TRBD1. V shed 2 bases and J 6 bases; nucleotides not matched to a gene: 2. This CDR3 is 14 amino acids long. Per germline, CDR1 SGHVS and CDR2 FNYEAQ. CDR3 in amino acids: CASSLSGGHEKLFF. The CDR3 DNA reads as TGTGCCAGCAGCTTATCAGGGGGCCATGAAAAACTGTTTTTT. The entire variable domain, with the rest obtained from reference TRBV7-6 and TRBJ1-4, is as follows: GAGVSQSPRYKVTKRGQDVALRCDPISGHVSLYWYRQALGQGPEFLTYFNYEAQQDKSGLPNDRFSAERPEGSISTLTIQRTEQRDSAMYRCASSLSGGHEKLFFGSGTQLSVL.

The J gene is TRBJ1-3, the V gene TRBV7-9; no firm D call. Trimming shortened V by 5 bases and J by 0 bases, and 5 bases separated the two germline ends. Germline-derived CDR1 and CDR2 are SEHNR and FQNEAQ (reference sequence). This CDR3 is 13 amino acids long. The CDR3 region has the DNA TGTGCCAGCAGCCCCTCCTCTGGAAACACCATATATTTT. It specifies CASSPSSGNTIYF.

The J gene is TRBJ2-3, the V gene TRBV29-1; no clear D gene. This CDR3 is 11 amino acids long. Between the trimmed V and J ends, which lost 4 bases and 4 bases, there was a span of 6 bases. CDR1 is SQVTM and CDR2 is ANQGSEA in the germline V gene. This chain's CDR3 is CSVGAPDTQYF. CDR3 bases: TGCAGCGTTGGGGCACCAGATACGCAGTATTTT.

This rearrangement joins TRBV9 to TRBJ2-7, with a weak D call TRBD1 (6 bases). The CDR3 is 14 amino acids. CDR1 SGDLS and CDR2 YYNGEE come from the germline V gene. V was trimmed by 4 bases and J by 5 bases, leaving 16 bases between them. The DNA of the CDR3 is TGTGCCAGCAGCCACAGGGATCCAAAAGACGAGCAGTACTTC. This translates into CASSHRDPKDEQYF.

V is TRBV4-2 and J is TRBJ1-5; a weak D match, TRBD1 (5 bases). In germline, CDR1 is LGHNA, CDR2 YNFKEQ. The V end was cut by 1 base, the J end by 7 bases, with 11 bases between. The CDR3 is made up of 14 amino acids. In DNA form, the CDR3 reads TGTGCCAGCAGCCAAGTAGGGGCCGGGCAGCCCCAGCATTTT. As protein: CASSQVGAGQPQHF.

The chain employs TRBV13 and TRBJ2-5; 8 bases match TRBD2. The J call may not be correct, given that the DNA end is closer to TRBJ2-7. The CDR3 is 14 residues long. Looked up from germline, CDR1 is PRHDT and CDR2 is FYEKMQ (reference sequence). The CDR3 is CASSLGLASYEQYF. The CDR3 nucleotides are TGTGCCAGCAGCCTCGGACTAGCTTCCTACGAGCAGTACTTC.

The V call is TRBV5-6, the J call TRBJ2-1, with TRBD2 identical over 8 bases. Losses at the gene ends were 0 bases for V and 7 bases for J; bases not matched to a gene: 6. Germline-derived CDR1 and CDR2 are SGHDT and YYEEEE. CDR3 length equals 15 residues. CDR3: CASSLGDGRGNEQFF. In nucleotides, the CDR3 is TGTGCCAGCAGCTTGGGTGACGGGAGGGGGAATGAGCAGTTCTTC. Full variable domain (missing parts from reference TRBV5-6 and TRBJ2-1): DAGVTQSPTHLIKTRGQQVTLRCSPKSGHDTVSWYQQALGQGPQFIFQYYEEEERQRGNFPDRFSGHQFPNYSSELNVNALLLGDSALYLCASSLGDGRGNEQFFGPGTRLTVL.

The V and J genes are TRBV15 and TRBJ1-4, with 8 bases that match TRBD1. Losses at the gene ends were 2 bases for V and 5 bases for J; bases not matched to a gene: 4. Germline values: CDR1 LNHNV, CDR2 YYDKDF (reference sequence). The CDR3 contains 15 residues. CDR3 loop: CATSRKQGENEKLFF. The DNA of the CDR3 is TGTGCCACCAGCAGAAAACAGGGGGAGAATGAAAAACTGTTTTTT.